These 2 T cell receptor beta chains came from one sample sequenced in a study of Graves' ophthalmopathy and Graves' hyperthyroidism. Investigators amplified TCR beta CDR3 regions from RNA transcripts. An initial RT-PCR round employing HTBI primers preceded a second-round multiplex PCR. TCRdb ran MiXCR on the multiplex PCR reads and lists one entry per CDR3 protein. The sample shows tens of thousands of distinct CDR3 sequences, approximately 48% of them seen only once. The sample comprised peripheral blood. Every receptor here comes from an adult woman with stable Graves' hyperthyroidism.

J is TRBJ1-4 and V is TRBV5-1; no firm D call. Germline V CDR1 and CDR2: SGHRS, YFSETQ. The CDR3 spans 14 residues. V was trimmed by 3 bases and J by 5 bases, leaving 11 bases between them. The CDR3 DNA reads as TGCGCCAGCAGCTCGGACGGACGAAATGAAAAACTGTTTTTT. It codes for CASSSDGRNEKLFF.

With regard to this clonotype: The junction does not match germline at one end; this may be a read error. The chain recombines TRBV20-1 with TRBJ2-7, with 8 bases aligning to TRBD1. The CDR3 sequence is 16 residues long. Per the germline V gene, CDR1 is DFQATT and CDR2 is SNEGSKA (reference sequence). DNA for the CDR3: TGCGGTGCTAGGTCCGGGACAGGAGGACTCGTTGGCGGGCAGTACTTC. Translation gives CGARSGTGGLVGGQYF.